Shown below are 9 T cell receptor beta chains from a single sample sequenced in a study of a mutant IDH1 vaccine in newly diagnosed glioma. Time point indicated: week 11, during vaccination. Vaccination used 300 ug of mutant IDH1 20-mer peptide per dose, with topical imiquimod. Sequencing was performed with immunoSEQ multiplex PCR; in TCRdb, only in-frame clones are kept and a portion is missing. The data contain under 150,000 clones, about 90% of them singletons. These receptors' antigens are unknown. Specimen: PBMCs, collected from a glioma patient whose treatment included an IDH1 peptide vaccine. Every receptor here comes from a woman aged 45-65 years with glioma.

The rearrangement uses TRBV2 and TRBJ2-3; D may be TRBD2 (5 bases). V was trimmed by 8 bases and J by 3 bases, leaving 21 bases between them. This CDR3 contains 16 residues. CDR1 is SNHLY and CDR2 is FYNNEI in the germline V gene. In DNA, the CDR3 is TGTGCCAGCGGGGTGGGAGTAGCCCAAGGGACAGATACGCAGTATTTT. It is translated as CASGVGVAQGTDTQYF. Drawing the rest from reference TRBV2 and TRBJ2-3, the complete variable domain is EPEVTQTPSHQVTQMGQEVILRCVPISNHLYFYWYRQILGQKVEFLVSFYNNEISEKSEIFDDQFSVERPDGSNFTLKIRSTKLEDSAMYFCASGVGVAQGTDTQYFGPGTRLTVL.

The chain employs TRBV9 and TRBJ2-7, with 8 bases lining up with TRBD1. The trim removed 0 bases at V and 1 base at J, leaving 9 bases unmatched. The CDR3 extends over 17 amino acids. Germline V gene sequence: CDR1 SGDLS, CDR2 YYNGEE. The DNA of the CDR3 is TGTGCCAGCAGCGTAGAAGAGGGGACAGGCTTTTCCTACGAGCAGTACTTC. It encodes CASSVEEGTGFSYEQYF.

CDR3 residues: CAWETGGLSEAFF. DNA of the CDR3: TGTGCCTGGGAGACAGGGGGCTTGTCTGAAGCTTTCTTT. The V and J genes are TRBV30 and TRBJ1-1; 10 nucleotides agree with TRBD1. V was clipped by 5 bases and J by 6 bases; unmatched bases: 6. CDR3 length: 13 amino acids. The V gene's germline CDR1 is GTSNPN and CDR2 SVGIG (reference sequence). The full variable domain, rest sourced from reference TRBV30 and TRBJ1-1, is SQTIHQWPATLVQPVGSPLSLECTVEGTSNPNLYWYRQAAGRGLQLLFYSVGIGQISSEVPQNLSASRPQDRQFILSSKKLLLSDSGFYLCAWETGGLSEAFFGQGTRLTVV.

The chain uses TRBV7-8 and TRBJ2-7; TRBD2 aligns across 7 bases. V lost 5 bases, J lost 2 bases, and 12 bases stayed unmatched. The CDR3 loop spans 16 amino acids. The V gene's germline CDR1 is SGHVS and CDR2 FQNEAQ. CDR3 protein: CASSPPLGEGTYEQYF. The CDR3 region has the DNA TGTGCCAGCAGCCCCCCCCTGGGGGAGGGCACCTACGAGCAGTACTTC.

This chain links TRBV6-5 with TRBJ2-7, with TRBD2 matching 9 bases. Germline V gene lookup returns CDR1 MNHEY and CDR2 SVGAGI. This CDR3 has 15 residues. V shed 6 bases, J shed 5 bases, and the junction held 11 bases outside the gene matches. The CDR3: CASSPGLATGHEQYF. For the CDR3, the DNA is TGTGCCAGCAGCCCCGGACTAGCGACGGGCCACGAGCAGTACTTC.

This clone was seen once. The J gene is TRBJ2-7, the V gene TRBV5-1, with 7 bases identical to TRBD1. Losses at the gene ends were 0 bases for V and 4 bases for J; bases not matched to a gene: 4. In germline, CDR1 is SGHRS, CDR2 YFSETQ. CDR3 length: 14 residues. In DNA, the CDR3 is TGCGCCAGCAGCTTGGCCGGGACAGATTACGAGCAGTACTTC. It yields the protein CASSLAGTDYEQYF.

The chain has TRBV11-3 and TRBJ2-1; D remains unclear. Germline V gene lookup returns CDR1 SGHNT and CDR2 YENEEA. V lost 3 bases and J 8 bases, leaving 11 bases between the germline ends. The CDR3 runs to 13 residues. CDR3 protein: CASSFKSRDEQFF. The DNA of the CDR3 is TGTGCCAGCAGCTTTAAGAGCCGCGATGAGCAGTTCTTC. The full variable domain, with the rest looked up from reference TRBV11-3 and TRBJ2-1, is EAGVVQSPRYKIIEKKQPVAFWCNPISGHNTLYWYLQNLGQGPELLIRYENEEAVDDSQLPKDRFSAERLKGVDSTLKIQPAELGDSAVYLCASSFKSRDEQFFGPGTRLTVL.

This sequence joins TRBV7-3 and TRBJ1-1; possible D gene TRBD1, 5 bases. The CDR3 spans 13 residues. Trimming removed 5 bases from V and 2 bases from J, with 9 bases in between. Germline V gene sequence: CDR1 SGHTA, CDR2 FQGTGA. CDR3 nucleotide sequence: TGTGCCAGCAGCCGAGGACAAAACACTGAAGCTTTCTTT. It yields the protein CASSRGQNTEAFF.

The chain has TRBV6-4 and TRBJ2-4, with D possibly TRBD1 on 6 matching bases. The CDR3 totals 13 residues. The V end was cut by 6 bases, the J end by 4 bases, with 10 bases between. CDR1 is MRHNA, CDR2 SNTAGT, per germline. The CDR3 bases are TGTGCCAGCAGCGCCGGGACAAAAAACATTCAGTACTTC. Translating it yields CASSAGTKNIQYF.